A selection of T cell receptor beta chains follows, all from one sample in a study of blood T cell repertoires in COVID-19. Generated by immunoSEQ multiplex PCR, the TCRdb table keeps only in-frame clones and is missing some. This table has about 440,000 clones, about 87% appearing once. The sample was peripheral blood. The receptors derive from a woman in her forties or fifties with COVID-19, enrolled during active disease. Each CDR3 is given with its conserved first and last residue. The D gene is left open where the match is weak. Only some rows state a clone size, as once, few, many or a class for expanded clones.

cdr3_aa: CATSPPRTGGGIGYTF; cdr3_nt: TGTGCCACCAGCCCCCCCCGCACAGGGGGCGGAATCGGCTACACCTTC; clone_size: -; v_call: TRBV15; j_call: TRBJ1-2; d_call: TRBD1
cdr3_aa: CAAGTGYNEQFF; cdr3_nt: TGCGCCGCCGGGACAGGCTACAATGAGCAGTTCTTC; clone_size: -; v_call: TRBV4-1; j_call: TRBJ2-1; d_call: TRBD1
cdr3_aa: CAWSGRTGYSYEQYF; cdr3_nt: TGTGCCTGGAGTGGGAGGACAGGGTATTCGTACGAGCAGTACTTC; clone_size: -; v_call: TRBV30; j_call: TRBJ2-7; d_call: TRBD1
cdr3_aa: CASSFDGIEGSETQYF; cdr3_nt: TGTGCCAGCAGTTTCGACGGGATAGAGGGTTCCGAGACCCAGTACTTC; clone_size: -; v_call: TRBV6-5; j_call: TRBJ2-5; d_call: -
cdr3_aa: CASSLRGSGGRTDTQYF; cdr3_nt: TGTGCCAGCAGCTTAAGGGGTAGCGGGGGACGCACAGATACGCAGTATTTT; clone_size: -; v_call: TRBV7-6; j_call: TRBJ2-3; d_call: TRBD2
cdr3_aa: CASSYSQGGYTF; cdr3_nt: TGTGCCAGCAGTTACTCGCAGGGCGGCTACACCTTC; clone_size: -; v_call: TRBV6-5; j_call: TRBJ1-2; d_call: -
cdr3_aa: CASSSPGEDTEAFF; cdr3_nt: TGTGCCAGTAGTTCCCCAGGGGAAGACACTGAAGCTTTCTTT; clone_size: -; v_call: TRBV19; j_call: TRBJ1-1; d_call: -
cdr3_aa: CASSQDPGVSNQPQHF; cdr3_nt: TGCGCCAGCAGCCAAGACCCAGGGGTTAGCAATCAGCCCCAGCATTTT; clone_size: -; v_call: TRBV4-1; j_call: TRBJ1-5; d_call: -
cdr3_aa: CASSFGDRGNQPQHF; cdr3_nt: TGCGCCAGCAGCTTTGGGGACAGGGGCAATCAGCCCCAGCATTTT; clone_size: few; v_call: TRBV5-1; j_call: TRBJ1-5; d_call: TRBD1
cdr3_aa: CASSGYRGDTQYF; cdr3_nt: TGTGCCAGCAGTGGGTACAGGGGGGATACGCAGTATTTT; clone_size: -; v_call: TRBV27; j_call: TRBJ2-3; d_call: TRBD1
cdr3_aa: CASSVNLGGLAYNEQFF; cdr3_nt: TGTGCCAGCAGCGTAAATCTGGGGGGACTAGCCTACAATGAGCAGTTCTTC; clone_size: -; v_call: TRBV9; j_call: TRBJ2-1; d_call: TRBD2